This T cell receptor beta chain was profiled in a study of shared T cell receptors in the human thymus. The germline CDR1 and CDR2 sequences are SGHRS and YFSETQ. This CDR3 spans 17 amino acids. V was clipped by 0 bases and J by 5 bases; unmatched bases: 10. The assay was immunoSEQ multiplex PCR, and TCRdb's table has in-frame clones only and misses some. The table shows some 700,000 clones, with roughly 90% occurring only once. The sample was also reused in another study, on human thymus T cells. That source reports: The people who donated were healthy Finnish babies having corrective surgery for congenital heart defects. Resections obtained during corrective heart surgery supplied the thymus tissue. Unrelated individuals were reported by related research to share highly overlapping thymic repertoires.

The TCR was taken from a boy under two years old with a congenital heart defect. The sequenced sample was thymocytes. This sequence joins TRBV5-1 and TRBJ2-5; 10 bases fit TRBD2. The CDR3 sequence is CASSLVASGRGTETQYF. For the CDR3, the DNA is TGCGCCAGCAGCTTGGTGGCTAGCGGGAGAGGTACGGAGACCCAGTACTTC.